This T cell receptor beta chain was recovered during a study of shared clonotypes between healthy human individuals (TCRdb year 2020). Background on the whole study: The cohort included a few men and a couple of women between 18 and 49 years of age. For each donor, three plates each were used for CD4 naive and CD4 memory, two plates were used for CD8 naive, and one plate was used for CD8 memory. The study deeply sequenced blood TCR repertoires of 5 or 6 healthy adults to estimate repertoire size and the extent of clonotype sharing between individuals. To increase sequencing depth and limit assay-specific biases, TCR repertoire library preparation and sequencing were carried out by different laboratories using diverse techniques. Between about 0.94 and 8.9 billion PBMCs per donor were obtained by leukapheresis. General findings and caveats noted by the study authors: Clonotypes shared by all four sorted-subset donors showed higher generation probabilities than non-shared clonotypes. Based on pairwise subsampling, the degree of clonotype sharing among donors was expected to be affected by sequencing depth. Only blood was sampled, and tissue TCR repertoires likely differ from those in blood. Larger estimated clonotype richness was generally found for naive subsets than for memory subsets. The genetic and exposure-history diversity represented was limited by the small number of donors. Across a few donors, approximately 4.9% of naive CD4, roughly 3.8% of naive CD8, around 2.1% of memory CD4, and under 0.45% of memory CD8 clonotypes were shared. Incomplete sequencing was indicated by rarefaction of sorted-subset datasets, despite the large sequencing depth.

This clone was seen only a few times. Its antigen is unknown. Per-base qualities were not stored, and no clone one base away is much larger. The donors were healthy, HIV-negative adults who had no recently reported acute infections or vaccinations. Every donor was a Caucasian adult living in Nashville, Tennessee, USA. The CD8 memory samples were a combination of magnetically selected CD45RO+ cells and CCR7-negative CD45RA+ effector memory (TemRA) cells. Blood was collected by leukapheresis, and PBMCs were isolated by Ficoll-Histopaque density gradient centrifugation and then cryopreserved in liquid nitrogen vapor phase. Analytical flow cytometry was used to check the purity and quantity of each magnetically sorted T cell population. From each sorted fraction, genomic DNA was isolated and quantified by UV absorbance on a Nanodrop 2000c. The V end loses 2 bases and the J end loses 7 bases, and a stretch of 14 bases separates them. The CDR3 contains 14 residues, cysteine and phenylalanine counted. This entry keeps only the CDR3 DNA: 42 bases, framed from base 1. CDR1 and CDR2 were assigned from the germline V gene as MNHNS and SASEGT.

Using the deep immunoSEQ assay, multiplex PCR amplified TCR CDR3 regions from genomic DNA. Genomic DNA extracted from each cell subset was distributed evenly over all wells of several immunoSEQ 96-well plates, and each plate served as one replicate. Each replicate PCR for sorted subsets received around 200 ng genomic DNA, equal to tens of thousands of T cell genomes. The purified libraries were quantified using a Qubit 3.0 fluorometer, sized with a Bioanalyzer 2100, and then quantified again using the KAPA Library Quantification kit. Every immunoSEQ 96-well plate was sequenced on a dedicated single-read 150-cycle Illumina NextSeq 550 flow cell. The paper's processing steps were these. Because the immunoSEQ output held only junctional sequences and lacked quality scores, the filtering could not match the filtering applied to full-length reads. Sequences were annotated with PyIR, a Python wrapper for IgBLAST v1.9, and V/J genes and CDR3 were assigned using IMGT germline references. Reads with weak V/J assignments (E-value above 1e-6), missing CDR3, stop codons, out-of-frame junctions, or ambiguous translated residues were removed. A V3J clonotype was defined by an identical inferred V gene, J gene, and CDR3 amino acid sequence. The percentage overlap between two repertoires was calculated by dividing the number of shared unique clonotypes by the size of the smaller repertoire. RTK rarefaction, the Chao1 estimator, and Recon v2.1 estimates of unobserved clonotypes were used to assess repertoire richness. OLGA was used to compute generation probabilities for all TCRbeta clonotypes that the gDNA method yielded from a handful of donors. Here the immuneACCESS table is served through TCRdb, limited to in-frame sequences with V and J called. Missing clones are a known gap in these copies; in checked studies unresolved V genes cover under half, and the rest lacks a known reason. The V and J calls and clone size are taken from that table; D and trimming were inferred from the DNA. The sample yields around 95,000 clones; around 67% were counted once. The ten top clones hold less than 50% of the sample.

The chain is assembled from TRBV6-1 and TRBJ1-2; D gene: possibly TRBD1, on 5 matching bases. Specimen: memory CD8+ T cells sorted from blood. This specimen's cell subset or site label, interpreted: CD45RO+ cells pooled with CCR7-negative TemRA cells. The TCR comes from a man aged 30 to 45 in good health. CDR3 loop: CASSELSGESGYTF. The nucleotides are TGTGCCAGCAGTGAACTGTCGGGGGAGAGTGGCTACACCTTC.